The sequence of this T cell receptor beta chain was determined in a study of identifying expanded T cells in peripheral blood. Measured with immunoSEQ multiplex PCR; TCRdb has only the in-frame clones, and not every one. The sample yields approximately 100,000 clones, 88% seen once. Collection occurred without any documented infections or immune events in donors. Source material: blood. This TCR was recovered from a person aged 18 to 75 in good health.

The chain's CDR3 is CAWSVQLGNSPLHF. The CDR3 nucleotides read TGTGCCTGGAGTGTACAACTGGGAAATTCACCCCTCCACTTT. The chain joins TRBV30 to TRBJ1-6; D is undetermined. This CDR3 region has 14 residues. V gave up 0 bases and J gave up 7 bases, with 10 bases separating them. Per the germline V gene, CDR1 is GTSNPN and CDR2 is SVGIG (reference sequence).